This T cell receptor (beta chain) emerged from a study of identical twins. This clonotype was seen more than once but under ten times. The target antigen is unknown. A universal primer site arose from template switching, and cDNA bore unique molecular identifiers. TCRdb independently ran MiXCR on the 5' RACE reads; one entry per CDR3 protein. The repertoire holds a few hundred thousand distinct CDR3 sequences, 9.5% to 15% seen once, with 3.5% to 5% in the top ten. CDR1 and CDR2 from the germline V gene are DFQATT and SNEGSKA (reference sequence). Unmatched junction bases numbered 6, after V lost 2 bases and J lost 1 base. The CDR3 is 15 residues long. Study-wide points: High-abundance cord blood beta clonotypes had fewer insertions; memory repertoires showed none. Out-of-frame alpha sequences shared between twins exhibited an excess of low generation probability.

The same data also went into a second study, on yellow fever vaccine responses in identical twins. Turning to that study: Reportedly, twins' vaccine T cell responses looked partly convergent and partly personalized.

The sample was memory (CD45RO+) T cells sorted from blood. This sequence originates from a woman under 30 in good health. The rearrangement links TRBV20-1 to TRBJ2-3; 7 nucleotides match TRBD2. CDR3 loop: CSARRGGSRTDTQYF. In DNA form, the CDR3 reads TGCAGTGCTAGACGGGGAGGGTCCCGCACAGATACGCAGTATTTT.